This T cell receptor beta chain stems from a study of T cell repertoires in cytomegalovirus infection. In its sample, this clonotype was seen a few times. CDR3 length: 16 residues. Germline CDR1 and CDR2: SQVTM and ANQGSEA. V shed 6 bases, J shed 4 bases, and the junction held 9 bases outside the gene matches. Via MiXCR, TCRdb re-called the reads, giving one row per CDR3 protein. The table has hundreds of thousands of distinct CDR3 sequences, 20% to 25% seen once. Sequenced: CD8+ T cells from PBMCs. The chain has TRBV29-1 and TRBJ2-6; 10 nucleotides line up with TRBD1. This clonotype was obtained from a human donor in good health (CMV status not recorded). Some clones in this sample may be carry-over from other donors' samples. CDR3 DNA: TGCAGCGTCTACGGGACAGGGGATTCCGGGGCCAACGTCCTGACTTTC. Its translation is CSVYGTGDSGANVLTF.